Given below is one T cell receptor beta chain in context. This entry comes from a study of CD8 T cells in Susac syndrome. An amount of RNA that ranged from 0.5 to 1 ug was reverse transcribed with random hexamers. MiXCR, applied by TCRdb to the immunoSEQ multiplex PCR reads, yields one record per CDR3 protein. Here the sample spans tens of thousands of distinct CDR3 sequences, about 92% being singletons. The origin of this receptor is a human donor in good health. The sample was CD8+ T cells from PBMCs.

The CDR3 protein is CASSPTGGNYGYTF. CDR3 nucleotide sequence: TGTGCCAGCAGCCCGACAGGGGGCAACTATGGCTACACCTTC. This rearrangement joins TRBV3-1 to TRBJ1-2; the match to TRBD1 covers 10 bases. V lost 4 bases and J lost 2; bases outside the gene matches: 1. This CDR3 is built from 14 residues. The V gene's germline CDR1 is LGHDT and CDR2 YNNKEL (reference sequence).